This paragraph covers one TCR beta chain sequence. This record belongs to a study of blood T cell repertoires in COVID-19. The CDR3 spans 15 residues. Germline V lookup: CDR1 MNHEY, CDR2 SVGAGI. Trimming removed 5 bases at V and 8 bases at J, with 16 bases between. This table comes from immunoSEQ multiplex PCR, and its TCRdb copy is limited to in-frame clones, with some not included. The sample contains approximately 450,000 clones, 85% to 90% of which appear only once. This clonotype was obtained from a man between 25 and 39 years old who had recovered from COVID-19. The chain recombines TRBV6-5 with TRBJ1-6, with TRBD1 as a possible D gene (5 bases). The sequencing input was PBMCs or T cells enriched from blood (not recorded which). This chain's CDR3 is CASSRRVEGDSPLHF. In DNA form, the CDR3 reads TGTGCCAGCAGTCGTCGGGTAGAAGGGGATTCACCCCTCCACTTT.